Listed below are T cell receptor beta chains from one sample, sequenced in a study of tumor-infiltrating lymphocytes in primary liver carcinoma. Each CDR3 protein is one row after TCRdb ran MiXCR on the multiplex PCR reads. The profile shows approximately 340,000 distinct CDR3 sequences, 65% of them singletons. Sequencing used peripheral blood. Receptors originate from a man between 35 and 55 years old with primary liver carcinoma and hepatitis B virus infection. CDR3s include the opening cysteine and the closing phenylalanine or tryptophan. A D gene is named only where the DNA matches it firmly. The size entry is marked missing in some rows and otherwise reads once, few, many or a size class.

TGCAGCGTTGGACGGGTTATGAACACTGAAGCTTTCTTT | CSVGRVMNTEAFF | TRBJ1-1 | TRBV29-1 | - | -
TGTGCCAGCAGTTACGCCAGACCACCAAGGGAGAACTCTGGGGCCAACGTCCTGACTTTC | CASSYARPPRENSGANVLTF | TRBJ2-6 | TRBV6-2/TRBV6-3 | - | -
TGTGCCAGCAGCCTCGCTAGCGTCAGTAAACAGTTCTTC | CASSLASVSKQFF | TRBJ2-1 | TRBV11-2 | - | -
TGTGCCAGCAGCTCCCTAAGCGGGAGGGCTCGCGAGCAGTATTTC | CASSSLSGRAREQYF | TRBJ2-7 | TRBV11-1 | - | TRBD2
TGTGCCAGCTCACCAGTGATCGGTAGCGAGCAGTACTTC | CASSPVIGSEQYF | TRBJ2-7 | TRBV18 | few | -
TGTGCCAGCAACCCGGGACTAGCGGGACGAGAGACCCATAACTTC | CASNPGLAGRETHNF | TRBJ2-5 | TRBV11-3 | once | TRBD2
TGTGCCAGCAGTTCCCCCCAAGATACGCAGTATTTT | CASSSPQDTQYF | TRBJ2-3 | TRBV28 | once | -
TGCGCCAGCAGCTTGGCTCGGGCGGGCTACAATGAGCAGTTCTTC | CASSLARAGYNEQFF | TRBJ2-1 | TRBV5-1 | - | -
TGTACCAGCAGCTGGTTTGTCAACTCCTACGAGCAGTACTTC | CTSSWFVNSYEQYF | TRBJ2-7 | TRBV11-2 | - | -
TGTGCCATCAGCTGGGGCGGGACTAGTGGGAAGTTGCCCCAAGAGACCCAGTACTTC | CAISWGGTSGKLPQETQYF | TRBJ2-5 | TRBV11-2 | - | TRBD2
TGTGCCAGCAGTTACTGGCCAACTAGCGGGAACTCCTACGAGCAGTACTTC | CASSYWPTSGNSYEQYF | TRBJ2-7 | TRBV6-2/TRBV6-3 | - | TRBD2
TGTGCCAGCAGTGCAAGACTAGCGAGCCGGTACCATGAGCAGTTCTTC | CASSARLASRYHEQFF | TRBJ2-1 | TRBV12-3/TRBV12-4 | - | TRBD2
TGCAGCGTGAGTTCCCCGTTGGGTTCGTGCGAGCAGATCTTC | CSVSSPLGSCEQIF | TRBJ2-1 | TRBV29-1 | once | -
TGTGCCAGCGGAGTGGCAGTCAATCAGCCCCAGCGTTTT | CASGVAVNQPQRF | TRBJ1-5 | TRBV6-1 | - | -